Presented here are 16 T cell receptor beta chains from one specimen sequenced in a study of blood T cell repertoires in COVID-19. The protocol was immunoSEQ multiplex PCR, while the TCRdb copy is restricted to in-frame clones and leaves out a portion. The sample holds about 120,000 clones, about 89% seen once. Sequencing was carried out using peripheral blood. These receptors all stem from a man in his 60s with COVID-19, enrolled during active disease.

Details on this clone: The junction and the germline gene differ at one end; a read error may be behind it. This CDR3 is also generated by other DNA sequences in the sample. V gene TRBV18 combines with J gene TRBJ2-4; the match to TRBD1 covers 7 bases. The CDR3 is made up of 14 amino acids. Per the germline V gene, CDR1 is KGHSH and CDR2 is LQKENI. The CDR3, as DNA: TGTGCCAGCTCCACAGGGGCCAGCATAAACATTCAGTATTTC. Translation gives CASSTGASINIQYF.

The V gene is TRBV18, the J gene TRBJ1-5; possible D gene TRBD1, 5 bases. Germline CDR1 is KGHSH and CDR2 is LQKENI. The CDR3 consists of 14 residues. The V and J ends lost 5 bases and 3 bases respectively, with 11 bases between them. CDR3 coding DNA: TGTGCCAGCTCAGCGGCGACAGTCAATCAGCCCCAGCATTTT. It is translated as CASSAATVNQPQHF.

The V gene is TRBV7-8, the J gene TRBJ1-2; D perhaps matches TRBD1 (5 bases). Germline CDR1 reads SGHVS; CDR2 reads FQNEAQ. CDR3 length: 16 residues. V lost 1 base to trimming and J lost 5 bases, with 17 bases between them. CDR3 loop: CASSLVGRQGGYGYTF. The CDR3 coding sequence is TGTGCCAGCAGCTTAGTGGGTCGGCAGGGAGGATATGGCTACACCTTC.

This clone showed up just once. This chain connects TRBV29-1 to TRBJ1-1; TRBD1 might be the D (5 bases). There are 13 residues in the CDR3. Germline CDR1 and CDR2: SQVTM and ANQGSEA. V was shortened by 1 base and J by 5 bases, with 11 bases between the two germline ends. The CDR3 DNA is TGCAGCGTTGAAGGGCAGGGCACGACTGAAGCTTTCTTT. It specifies CSVEGQGTTEAFF. Supplemented by reference TRBV29-1 and TRBJ1-1, the full variable domain reads SAVISQKPSRDICQRGTSLTIQCQVDSQVTMMFWYRQQPGQSLTLIATANQGSEATYESGFVIDKFPISRPNLTFSTLTVSNMSPEDSSIYLCSVEGQGTTEAFFGQGTRLTVV.

The V call is TRBV29-1, the J call TRBJ2-5; D is possibly TRBD1 (6 bases). This CDR3 region has 13 residues. The V end lost 4 bases, the J end lost 5 bases, and 14 bases lay between the germline ends. Germline values: CDR1 SQVTM, CDR2 ANQGSEA. CDR3 bases: TGCAGCGTTGCAGGGGCGTCGGGGGAGACCCAGTACTTC. Its protein is CSVAGASGETQYF.

The chain uses TRBV9 and TRBJ1-4; D might be TRBD1 (5 bases). In germline, CDR1 is SGDLS, CDR2 YYNGEE. This CDR3 is 14 amino acids long. V lost 1 base to trimming and J lost 7 bases, with 11 bases between them. The CDR3 region has the DNA TGTGCCAGCAGCGTATCTCGGGGGTTTGAAAAACTGTTTTTT. It is translated as CASSVSRGFEKLFF.

The CDR3 is CASSLKFSGVYGYTF. Here the CDR3 DNA reads TGTGCCAGCAGCTTGAAGTTCAGCGGCGTCTATGGCTACACCTTC. The rearrangement joins TRBV5-5 to TRBJ1-2; D uncertain. There are 15 residues in the CDR3. Trimming took 1 base from V and 4 from J, leaving 14 bases between them. Germline V gene sequence: CDR1 SGHKS, CDR2 YYEKEE (reference sequence).

The rearrangement links TRBV30 to TRBJ1-5; possibly TRBD1 for D (5 bases). The CDR3 sequence is 13 residues long. The germline gives CDR1 GTSNPN, CDR2 SVGIG (reference sequence). V gave up 3 bases and J gave up 5 bases, with 11 bases separating them. This CDR3 reads CAWSNRNHQPQHF. CDR3 DNA sequence: TGTGCCTGGAGCAACAGGAATCATCAGCCCCAGCATTTT.

V is TRBV28 and J is TRBJ1-1, with a tentative D call TRBD1 (6 bases). The V gene lost 3 bases and the J gene lost 3 bases, with 11 bases spanning the gap. This CDR3 has 14 amino acids. Germline CDR1 is MDHEN and CDR2 is SYDVKM. Here the CDR3 DNA reads TGTGCCAGCAGTTTGGACAGCACCCACACTGAAGCTTTCTTT. It translates to CASSLDSTHTEAFF.

The gene calls are TRBV28 and TRBJ2-1; 7 nucleotides align to TRBD1. CDR3 length equals 15 residues. J gave up 0 bases and V 6 bases, and 5 bases lay outside the gene matches. Germline CDR1 reads MDHEN; CDR2 reads SYDVKM. The CDR3 spells CASSSRDSSYNEQFF. The CDR3 bases are TGTGCCAGCAGCAGCCGGGACAGCTCCTACAATGAGCAGTTCTTC.

The CDR3 DNA reads TGTGCCAGCAGTTACGGGGGCTGGGGGACTGAAGCTTTCTTT. Translation gives CASSYGGWGTEAFF. The chain recombines TRBV6-5 with TRBJ1-1, with a weak D call TRBD1 (6 bases). The V gene lost 2 bases and the J gene lost 5 bases, with 12 bases spanning the gap. This CDR3 spans 14 amino acids. CDR1 MNHEY and CDR2 SVGAGI come from the germline V gene.

The CDR3 region is CASSPGGTVLNQPQHF. Here the CDR3 DNA reads TGTGCCAGCAGCCCCGGTGGGACAGTTCTCAATCAGCCCCAGCATTTT. The chain couples TRBV28 to TRBJ1-5, with TRBD1 matching over 7 bases. The CDR3 contains 16 residues. The germline V gene encodes CDR1 MDHEN and CDR2 SYDVKM. Trimming took 6 bases from V and 3 from J; bases not matched to a gene: 11.

This sequence joins TRBV10-1 and TRBJ2-4, with TRBD1 as a possible D gene (5 bases). This CDR3 has 14 residues. CDR1 and CDR2 (germline): WNHNN, SYGVQD (reference sequence). The V and J ends lost 8 bases and 3 bases respectively, with 14 bases between them. CDR3 residues: CASADGQGKNIQYF. CDR3 sequence (DNA): TGCGCCAGCGCGGACGGGCAGGGCAAAAACATTCAGTACTTC.

The gene calls are TRBV9 and TRBJ1-5, with 9 bases that match TRBD1. Germline V gene sequence: CDR1 SGDLS, CDR2 YYNGEE. With 3 bases clipped from V and 6 bases from J, the junction kept 1 base outside the gene matches. CDR3 length: 13 residues. The DNA for the CDR3 is TGTGCCAGCAGCGCGACAGGGGGTCAGCCCCAGCATTTT. As protein: CASSATGGQPQHF. The full variable domain, its missing parts supplied by reference TRBV9 and TRBJ1-5, is DSGVTQTPKHLITATGQRVTLRCSPRSGDLSVYWYQQSLDQGLQFLIQYYNGEERAKGNILERFSAQQFPDLHSELNLSSLELGDSALYFCASSATGGQPQHFGDGTRLSIL.

The V gene is TRBV5-1, the J gene TRBJ2-5; no definite D call. Trimming took 4 bases from V and 4 from J, leaving 5 bases between them. The CDR3 totals 11 residues. Germline V gene data show CDR1 as SGHRS and CDR2 as YFSETQ. For the CDR3, the DNA is TGCGCCAGCAGCCTGCGAGAGACCCAGTACTTC. It yields the protein CASSLRETQYF.

The J gene is TRBJ1-5, the V gene TRBV28; 9 bases line up with TRBD1. This CDR3 region has 14 residues. The V gene's germline CDR1 is MDHEN and CDR2 SYDVKM. V was clipped by 3 bases and J by 6 bases; unmatched bases: 3. In nucleotides, the CDR3 is TGTGCCAGCAGTTTGGGACAGGGCGGTCAGCCCCAGCATTTT. It translates to CASSLGQGGQPQHF.